The rows below give T cell receptor beta chains drawn from one sample of a study of cytomegalovirus exposure and HLA in healthy donors. Clones were sequenced by immunoSEQ multiplex PCR, and TCRdb holds only the in-frame ones, with some missing. The sample has 100,000 to 150,000 clones, about 96% seen once. The sample comprised PBMCs. These receptors were collected from a man aged 18 to 29 in good health and CMV-seronegative. Both conserved end residues are part of each CDR3. Fields, in order: J gene, clone size, V gene, D gene, CDR3 DNA, CDR3 protein. A D gene is named only where the DNA matches it firmly. Size is omitted from some rows. Given values are once, few, many or a class for expanded clones.

TRBJ1-1 NA TRBV30 TRBD1 TGTGCCTGGAGGGACAGGGGGTTGCTGAACACTGAAGCTTTCTTT CAWRDRGLLNTEAFF
TRBJ2-6 NA TRBV2 TRBD1 TGTGCCAGCAGTGATATTGGCAGGGGGCCCTCTGGGGCCAACGTCCTGACTTTC CASSDIGRGPSGANVLTF
TRBJ2-6 NA TRBV28 NA TGTGCCAGCAGCTACAGGGCCGCTGGGGCCAACGTCCTGACTTTC CASSYRAAGANVLTF
TRBJ1-2 once TRBV14 NA TGTGCCAGCAGCCAAGACCATAGGGGAGGCGGCTACACCTTC CASSQDHRGGGYTF
TRBJ1-1 NA TRBV6-5 NA TGTGCCAGCAGCCGGGGAGGGGACACTGAAGCTTTCTTT CASSRGGDTEAFF
TRBJ2-1 NA TRBV5-1 TRBD1 TGCGCCAGCAGCTTGGCCGGGACAGGGGGCCATGAGCAGTTCTTC CASSLAGTGGHEQFF
TRBJ2-7 NA TRBV18 NA TGTGCCAGCTCACTAGGGGAGGAGGAGCAGTACTTC CASSLGEEEQYF
TRBJ2-3 NA TRBV4-3 TRBD2 TGCGCCAGCAGCCAAGATTGGGCGCGGGAGGGTACAGATACGCAGTATTTT CASSQDWAREGTDTQYF
TRBJ2-7 NA TRBV27 TRBD1 TGTGCCAGCAGCGACAGGGGGCCCTCCTACGAGCAGTACTTC CASSDRGPSYEQYF
TRBJ1-1 NA TRBV27 NA TGTGCCAGCAGTTTTCGAGCAGGGTACACTGAAGCTTTCTTT CASSFRAGYTEAFF
TRBJ2-2 NA TRBV19 NA TGTGCCACGACCAGTATTGGAGTGGACACCGGGGAGCTGTTTTTT CATTSIGVDTGELFF